The 17 T cell receptor beta chains in this list originate from one sample, sequenced in a study of response to subunit inactivated influenza vaccine. Each CDR3 protein gets one entry after TCRdb re-called the RT-PCR reads with MiXCR. The repertoire consists of around 760,000 distinct CDR3 sequences, with roughly 14% occurring once and the leading ten covering approximately 7%. Sample: PBMCs from blood, taken 14 to 15 days before vaccination. Source of these receptors: a man aged 50 or older who received an inactivated influenza vaccine.

The chain recombines TRBV29-1 with TRBJ1-6; the D is unclear. CDR1 and CDR2 from the germline V gene are SQVTM and ANQGSEA. V lost 6 bases and J 7 bases, leaving 16 bases between the germline ends. The length of the CDR3 is 14 residues. CDR3 bases: TGCAGCGTCGCTGAAGTGGACCCAAATTCACCCCTCCACTTT. It yields the protein CSVAEVDPNSPLHF.

The rearrangement uses TRBV5-1 and TRBJ2-1; D perhaps matches TRBD2 (6 bases). With the DNA end fitting TRBJ2-7 better, the J assignment may be wrong. The germline gives CDR1 SGHRS, CDR2 YFSETQ. This CDR3 region has 15 residues. CDR3 amino acids: CASSNYLASGNEQYF. The CDR3, as DNA: TGCGCCAGCAGTAATTATCTAGCGAGTGGCAATGAGCAGTACTTC.

This rearrangement joins TRBV10-3 to TRBJ2-1, with a tentative D call TRBD1 (5 bases). The CDR3 runs to 16 residues. Germline CDR1 is ENHRY and CDR2 is SYGVKD. With 0 bases removed from V and 7 bases from J, the gap between germline ends came to 16 bases. This CDR3 is CAISESNSQRGNEQFF. CDR3 DNA: TGTGCCATCAGTGAGTCGAACAGCCAAAGGGGAAATGAGCAGTTCTTC.

V is TRBV27 and J is TRBJ2-7; 12 bases are shared with TRBD1. The CDR3 totals 13 residues. Trimming took 10 bases from V and 5 from J; bases not matched to a gene: 6. Germline V gene data show CDR1 as MNHEY and CDR2 as SMNVEV (reference sequence). The CDR3 DNA reads TGTGCCATCTCGGGGACAGGGGGCGACGAGCAGTACTTC. This sequence encodes CAISGTGGDEQYF.

A few counts support this clonotype. The rearrangement uses TRBV5-5 and TRBJ2-1, with D perhaps being TRBD1 or TRBD2 (5 bases each). V shed 4 bases and J shed 0 bases, with 14 bases lying between them. This CDR3 comprises 16 residues. Germline V gene sequence: CDR1 SGHKS, CDR2 YYEKEE (reference sequence). The CDR3 DNA is TGTGCCAGCAGCACCTCCCCCGGGGCCTCCTACAATGAGCAGTTCTTC. Amino acid sequence: CASSTSPGASYNEQFF.

This clonotype has at least ten counts. J is TRBJ2-1 and V is TRBV12-3 or TRBV12-4, with 8 positions matching TRBD2. The CDR3 consists of 16 residues. J lost 0 bases, V lost 3 bases, and 4 bases had no gene match. The CDR3 sequence is CASSFSGGSSYNEQFF. CDR3 DNA: TGTGCCAGCAGTTTTTCGGGGGGGAGCTCCTACAATGAGCAGTTCTTC.

This clonotype was observed a single time. The chain has TRBV27 and TRBJ2-1; a possible D gene is TRBD1 (5 bases). Germline-derived CDR1 and CDR2 are MNHEY and SMNVEV (reference sequence). Between the trimmed V and J ends, which lost 0 bases and 7 bases, there was a span of 13 bases. The CDR3 loop spans 15 amino acids. CDR3 sequence (DNA): TGTGCCAGCAGTTTATCGGCGGCAGGGCGAAATGAGCAGTTCTTC. Residues: CASSLSAAGRNEQFF.

This clonotype has only a few counts. This chain connects TRBV12-3 or TRBV12-4 to TRBJ1-4; D not resolved. V was trimmed by 6 bases and J by 0 bases, leaving 11 bases between them. The CDR3 contains 15 residues. CDR3 nucleotide sequence: TGTGCCAGCAGCCCCTCTTGGGCAACTAATGAAAAACTGTTTTTT. Amino acid sequence: CASSPSWATNEKLFF.

There are a few counts of this clonotype. The chain is built from TRBV7-9 and TRBJ2-3; D is possibly TRBD1 (6 bases). Germline V CDR1 and CDR2: SEHNR, FQNEAQ (reference sequence). The CDR3 runs 15 residues. Trimming stripped 4 bases from V and 2 bases from J, with 13 bases between. The CDR3 coding sequence is TGTGCCAGCAGCTGGCCGGGACAACCCACAGATACGCAGTATTTT. Translated: CASSWPGQPTDTQYF.

CDR3 amino acids: CASSQDFTIQETQYF. CDR3 coding DNA: TGTGCCAGCAGCCAAGATTTCACGATACAAGAGACCCAGTACTTC. The chain has TRBV3-1 and TRBJ2-5; D gene ambiguous. Germline V gives CDR1 LGHDT, CDR2 YNNKEL (reference sequence). CDR3 size: 15 residues. The V end lost 0 bases, the J end lost 2 bases, and 10 bases lay between the germline ends.

In its sample, this clonotype was seen a few times. V gene TRBV5-1 combines with J gene TRBJ2-3; perhaps D is TRBD1 or TRBD2 (5 bases each). The CDR3 runs to 17 residues. The germline V gene has CDR1 SGHRS and CDR2 YFSETQ. Between the trimmed V and J ends, which lost 0 bases and 2 bases, there was a span of 16 bases. The DNA of the CDR3 is TGCGCCAGCAGCTTGGGTTTCGGGACGGAATTCACAGATACGCAGTATTTT. It codes for CASSLGFGTEFTDTQYF.

This rearrangement joins TRBV7-2 to TRBJ2-7; 11 nucleotides agree with TRBD2. CDR1 is SGHTA and CDR2 is FQGNSA in the germline V gene. V gave up 5 bases and J gave up 3 bases; unmatched junction bases: 6. The CDR3 sequence is 15 residues long. CDR3 protein: CASSPPGLADYEQYF. DNA for the CDR3: TGTGCCAGCAGCCCCCCGGGACTAGCGGACTACGAGCAGTACTTC. Filled out from reference TRBV7-2 and TRBJ2-7, the complete variable domain reads GAGVSQSPSNKVTEKGKDVELRCDPISGHTALYWYRQSLGQGLEFLIYFQGNSAPDKSGLPSDRFSAERTGGSVSTLTIQRTQQEDSAVYLCASSPPGLADYEQYFGPGTRLTVT.

This clonotype has more than one count but fewer than ten. The chain is built from TRBV10-3 and TRBJ2-4; 14 nucleotides match TRBD2. This CDR3 comprises 17 residues. CDR1 ENHRY and CDR2 SYGVKD come from the germline V gene. V shed 0 bases, J shed 9 bases, and the junction held 7 bases outside the gene matches. The CDR3 region is CAISESNYGTSGGIQYF. CDR3 DNA sequence: TGTGCCATCAGTGAGTCGAATTATGGGACTAGCGGGGGCATTCAGTACTTC.

This clonotype was recorded a few times. The genes are TRBV29-1 and TRBJ2-3; D possibly matches TRBD1 or TRBD2 (5 bases each). The CDR3 covers 14 residues. Germline values: CDR1 SQVTM, CDR2 ANQGSEA. Trimming took off 8 bases at V and 1 base at J, with 16 bases between the two ends. The CDR3 coding sequence is TGCAGCTCAAGGGGTGGGAGACGCACAGATACGCAGTATTTT. This translates into CSSRGGRRTDTQYF.

V and J are TRBV19 and TRBJ2-1; D might be TRBD1 or TRBD2, each matching 5 bases. Deletions cut 6 bases from V and 14 bases from J, with 17 bases between. CDR1 and CDR2 (germline): LNHDA, SQIVND (reference sequence). This CDR3 spans 12 amino acids. This CDR3 is CASSFEGRQEFF. The CDR3 DNA reads as TGTGCCAGTAGCTTTGAGGGACGCCAAGAGTTCTTC.

CDR3 in amino acids: CASSFTGLTYNEQFF. The CDR3 DNA reads TGTGCCAGCAGCTTTACAGGGTTAACCTACAATGAGCAGTTCTTC. The chain employs TRBV7-9 and TRBJ2-1; tentatively, D is TRBD1 (6 bases). The germline CDR1 and CDR2 sequences are SEHNR and FQNEAQ (reference sequence). The CDR3 runs to 15 residues. V gave up 3 bases and J gave up 2 bases, with 11 bases separating them. The variable domain in full, with the rest retrieved from reference TRBV7-9 and TRBJ2-1, is DTGVSQNPRHKITKRGQNVTFRCDPISEHNRLYWYRQTLGQGPEFLTYFQNEAQLEKSRLLSDRFSAERPKGSFSTLEIQRTEQGDSAMYLCASSFTGLTYNEQFFGPGTRLTVL.

Of note for this clonotype: In this CDR3 the conserved last residue, phenylalanine or tryptophan, is missing, so a read error is likely. This chain links TRBV7-9 with TRBJ1-2, with D possibly being TRBD1 (5 bases). The CDR3 contains 14 residues. CDR1 is SEHNR and CDR2 is FQNEAQ in the germline V gene (reference sequence). V was cut by 3 bases and J by 7 bases, with 15 bases left in between. CDR3 coding DNA: TGTGCCAGCAGCTTGGGAGGGGCCCAGGCTGGCTACACCGTC. Translation gives CASSLGGAQAGYTV.